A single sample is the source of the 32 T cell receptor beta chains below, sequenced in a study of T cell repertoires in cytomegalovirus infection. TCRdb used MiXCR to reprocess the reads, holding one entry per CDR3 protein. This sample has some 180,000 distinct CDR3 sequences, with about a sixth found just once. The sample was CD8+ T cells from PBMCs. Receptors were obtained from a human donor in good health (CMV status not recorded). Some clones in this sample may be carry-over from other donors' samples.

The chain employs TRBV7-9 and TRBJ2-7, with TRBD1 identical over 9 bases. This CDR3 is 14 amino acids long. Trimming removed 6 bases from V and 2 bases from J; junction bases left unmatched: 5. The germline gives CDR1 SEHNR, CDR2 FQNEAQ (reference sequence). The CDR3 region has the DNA TGTGCCAGCAGGGGGACAGGGAAAACCTACGAGCAGTACTTC. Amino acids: CASRGTGKTYEQYF.

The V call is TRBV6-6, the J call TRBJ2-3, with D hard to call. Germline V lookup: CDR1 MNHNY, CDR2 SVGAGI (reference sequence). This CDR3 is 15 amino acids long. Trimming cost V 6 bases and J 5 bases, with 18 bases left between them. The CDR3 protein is CASSPKRPVLDTQYF. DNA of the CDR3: TGTGCCAGCAGCCCTAAGAGGCCGGTTCTAGATACGCAGTATTTT.

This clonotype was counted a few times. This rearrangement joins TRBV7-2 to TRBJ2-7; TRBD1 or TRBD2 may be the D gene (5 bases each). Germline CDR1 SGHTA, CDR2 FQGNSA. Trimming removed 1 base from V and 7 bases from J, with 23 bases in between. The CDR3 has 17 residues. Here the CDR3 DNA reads TGTGCCAGCAGCTTAGAGGGCAGCTGGGGGTCTCGTCGTGAGCAGTACTTC. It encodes CASSLEGSWGSRREQYF.

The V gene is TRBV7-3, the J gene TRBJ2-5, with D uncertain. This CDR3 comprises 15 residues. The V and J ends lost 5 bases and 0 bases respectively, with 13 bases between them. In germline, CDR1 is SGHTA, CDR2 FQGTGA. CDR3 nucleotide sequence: TGTGCCAGCAGCCTATTAGTGGGGAACCAAGAGACCCAGTACTTC. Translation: CASSLLVGNQETQYF.

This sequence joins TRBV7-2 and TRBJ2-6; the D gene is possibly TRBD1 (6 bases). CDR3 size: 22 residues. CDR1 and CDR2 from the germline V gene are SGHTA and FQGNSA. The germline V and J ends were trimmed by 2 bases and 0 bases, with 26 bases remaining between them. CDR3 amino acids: CASSLQGPVGIGALSGANVLTF. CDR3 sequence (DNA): TGTGCCAGCAGCTTACAGGGGCCCGTCGGAATTGGCGCCCTCTCTGGGGCCAACGTCCTGACTTTC.

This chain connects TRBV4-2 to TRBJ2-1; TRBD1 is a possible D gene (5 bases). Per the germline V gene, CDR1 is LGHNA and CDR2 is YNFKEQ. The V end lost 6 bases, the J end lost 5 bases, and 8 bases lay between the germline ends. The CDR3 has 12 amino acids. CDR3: CASRETDNEQFF. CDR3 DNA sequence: TGTGCCAGCAGGGAGACAGACAATGAGCAGTTCTTC.

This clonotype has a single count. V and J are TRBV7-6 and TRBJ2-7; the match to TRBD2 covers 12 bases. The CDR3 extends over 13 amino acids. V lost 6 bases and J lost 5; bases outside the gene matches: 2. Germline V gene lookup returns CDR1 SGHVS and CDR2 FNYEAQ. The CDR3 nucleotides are TGTGCCAGCAGACGACTAGCGGGGGACGAGCAGTACTTC. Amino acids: CASRRLAGDEQYF.

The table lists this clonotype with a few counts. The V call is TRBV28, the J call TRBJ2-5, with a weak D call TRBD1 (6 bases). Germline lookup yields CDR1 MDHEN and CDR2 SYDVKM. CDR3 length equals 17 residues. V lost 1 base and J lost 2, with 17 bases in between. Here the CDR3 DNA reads TGTGCCAGCAGTTTATTCTTCAGCTTGAGGGGGCAAGAGACCCAGTACTTC. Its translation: CASSLFFSLRGQETQYF. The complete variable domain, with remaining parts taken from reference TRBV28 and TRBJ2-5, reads DVKVTQSSRYLVKRTGEKVFLECVQDMDHENMFWYRQDPGLGLRLIYFSYDVKMKEKGDIPEGYSVSREKKERFSLILESASTNQTSMYLCASSLFFSLRGQETQYFGPGTRLLVL.

Here the CDR3 reads CASSYLEGAQPQHF. The DNA for the CDR3 is TGTGCCAGCAGTTACCTAGAGGGGGCACAGCCCCAGCATTTT. The V and J genes are TRBV28 and TRBJ1-5; 7 nucleotides agree with TRBD1. Germline V lookup: CDR1 MDHEN, CDR2 SYDVKM. This CDR3 comprises 14 residues. Trimming at V came to 4 bases and at J to 7 bases, leaving 7 bases not matched to a gene.

The CDR3 loop is CASSPSDRLYGYTF. The CDR3 nucleotides are TGTGCCAGCAGCCCCTCGGACAGGCTCTATGGCTACACCTTC. The chain recombines TRBV7-6 with TRBJ1-2; 7 nucleotides line up with TRBD1. The V gene end was trimmed by 5 bases and the J gene end by 4 bases; junction bases not matched to a gene: 7. The CDR3 covers 14 residues. CDR1 SGHVS and CDR2 FNYEAQ come from the germline V gene.

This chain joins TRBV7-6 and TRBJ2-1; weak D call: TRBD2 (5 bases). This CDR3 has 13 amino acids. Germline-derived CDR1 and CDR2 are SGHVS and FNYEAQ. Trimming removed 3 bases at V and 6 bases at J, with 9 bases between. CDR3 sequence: CASSFDGINEQFF. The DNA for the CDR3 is TGTGCCAGCAGCTTTGACGGGATCAATGAGCAGTTCTTC. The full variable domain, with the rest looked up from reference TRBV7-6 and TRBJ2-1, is GAGVSQSPRYKVTKRGQDVALRCDPISGHVSLYWYRQALGQGPEFLTYFNYEAQQDKSGLPNDRFSAERPEGSISTLTIQRTEQRDSAMYRCASSFDGINEQFFGPGTRLTVL.

CDR3 sequence reads: CSAKHSRVLQETQYF. For the CDR3, the DNA is TGCAGTGCCAAGCACTCCAGGGTCCTCCAAGAGACCCAGTACTTC. The chain joins TRBV20-1 to TRBJ2-5; D is possibly TRBD1 (5 bases). CDR3 length: 15 residues. Germline V gene data show CDR1 as DFQATT and CDR2 as SNEGSKA (reference sequence). Trimming took 6 bases from V and 1 from J, leaving 18 bases between them.

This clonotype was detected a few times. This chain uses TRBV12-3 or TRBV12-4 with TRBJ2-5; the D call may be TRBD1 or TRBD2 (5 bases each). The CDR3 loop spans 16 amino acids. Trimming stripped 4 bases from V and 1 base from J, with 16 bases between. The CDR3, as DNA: TGTGCCAGCAGTTCCACGGGACCCCCCTTCCAAGAGACCCAGTACTTC. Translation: CASSSTGPPFQETQYF.

This CDR3 reads CASSNRLAGGPETQYF. CDR3 in DNA: TGTGCCAGCAGTAATCGACTAGCGGGAGGGCCAGAGACCCAGTACTTC. The V call is TRBV27, the J call TRBJ2-5; 14 bases match TRBD2. CDR1 is MNHEY and CDR2 is SMNVEV in the germline V gene (reference sequence). J gave up 4 bases and V 5 bases, and 6 bases lay outside the gene matches. The CDR3 is 16 amino acids.

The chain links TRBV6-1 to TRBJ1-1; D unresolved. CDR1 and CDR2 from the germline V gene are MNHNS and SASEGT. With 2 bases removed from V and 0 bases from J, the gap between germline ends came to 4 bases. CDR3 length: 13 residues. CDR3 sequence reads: CASSESVNTEAFF. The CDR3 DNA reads TGTGCCAGCAGTGAATCTGTGAACACTGAAGCTTTCTTT.

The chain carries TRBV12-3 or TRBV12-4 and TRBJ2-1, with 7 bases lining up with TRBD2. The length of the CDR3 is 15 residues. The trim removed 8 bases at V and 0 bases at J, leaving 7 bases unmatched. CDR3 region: CASWGGVDSYNEQFF. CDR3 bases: TGTGCCAGCTGGGGGGGGGTGGACTCCTACAATGAGCAGTTCTTC.

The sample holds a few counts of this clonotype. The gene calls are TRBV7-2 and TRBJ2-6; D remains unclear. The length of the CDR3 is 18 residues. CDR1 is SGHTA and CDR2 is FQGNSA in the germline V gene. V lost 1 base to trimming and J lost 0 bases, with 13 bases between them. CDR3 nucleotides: TGTGCCAGCAGCTTAGGGCAGGTTGTTTACTCTGGGGCCAACGTCCTGACTTTC. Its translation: CASSLGQVVYSGANVLTF.

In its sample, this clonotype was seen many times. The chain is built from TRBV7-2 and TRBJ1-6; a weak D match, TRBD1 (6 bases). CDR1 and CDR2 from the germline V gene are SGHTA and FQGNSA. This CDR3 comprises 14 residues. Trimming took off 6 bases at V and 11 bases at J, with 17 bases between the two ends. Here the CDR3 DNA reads TGTGCCAGCAGTGGTACAGGGACGAGAACACCCCTCCACTTT. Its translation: CASSGTGTRTPLHF.

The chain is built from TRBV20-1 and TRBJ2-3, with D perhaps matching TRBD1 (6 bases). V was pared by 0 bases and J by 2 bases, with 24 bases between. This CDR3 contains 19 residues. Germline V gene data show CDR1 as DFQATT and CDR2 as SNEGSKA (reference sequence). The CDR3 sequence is CSARDLSRIGRGPTDTQYF. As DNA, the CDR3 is TGCAGTGCTAGAGATCTCTCAAGGATTGGCAGGGGCCCCACAGATACGCAGTATTTT.

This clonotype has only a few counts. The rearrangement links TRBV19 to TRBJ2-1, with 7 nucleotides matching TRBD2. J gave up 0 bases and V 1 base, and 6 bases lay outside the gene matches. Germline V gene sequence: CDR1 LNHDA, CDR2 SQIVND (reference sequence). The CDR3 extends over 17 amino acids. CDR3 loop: CASSIALAGLSYNEQFF. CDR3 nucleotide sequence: TGTGCCAGTAGTATAGCCTTAGCGGGCCTCTCCTACAATGAGCAGTTCTTC.

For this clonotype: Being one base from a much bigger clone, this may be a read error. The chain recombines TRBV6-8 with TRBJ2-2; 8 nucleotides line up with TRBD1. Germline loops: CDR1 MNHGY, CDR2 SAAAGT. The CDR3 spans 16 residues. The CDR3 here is CDSSTPGTGNTGELFF. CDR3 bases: TGTGACAGCAGTACGCCCGGGACAGGGAACACCGGGGAGCTGTTTTTT.

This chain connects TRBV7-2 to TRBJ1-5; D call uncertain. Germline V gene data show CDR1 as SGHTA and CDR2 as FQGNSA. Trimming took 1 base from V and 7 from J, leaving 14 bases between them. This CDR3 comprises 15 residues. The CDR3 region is CASSLGRAIKQPQHF. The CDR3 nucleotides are TGTGCCAGCAGCTTAGGTCGGGCAATTAAACAGCCCCAGCATTTT.

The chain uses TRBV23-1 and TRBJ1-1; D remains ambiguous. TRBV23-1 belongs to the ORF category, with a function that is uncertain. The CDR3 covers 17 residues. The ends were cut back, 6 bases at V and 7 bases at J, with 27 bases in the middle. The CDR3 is CASRPNDTRKTPIEAFF. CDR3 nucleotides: TGCGCCAGCAGACCGAACGACACAAGAAAGACACCTATTGAAGCTTTCTTT.

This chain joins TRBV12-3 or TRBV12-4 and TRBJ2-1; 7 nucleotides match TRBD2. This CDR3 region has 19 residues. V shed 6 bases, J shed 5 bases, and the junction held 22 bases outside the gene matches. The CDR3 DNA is TGTGCCAGCAGCCCTTACTTATCCCTTTGGACTAGTCTGGACAATGAGCAGTTCTTC. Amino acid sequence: CASSPYLSLWTSLDNEQFF.

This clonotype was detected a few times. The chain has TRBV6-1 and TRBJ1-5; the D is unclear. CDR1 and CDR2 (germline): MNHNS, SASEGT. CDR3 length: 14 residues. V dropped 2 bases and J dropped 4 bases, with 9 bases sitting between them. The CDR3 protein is CASSERGENQPQHF. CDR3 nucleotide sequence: TGTGCCAGCAGTGAACGGGGTGAAAATCAGCCCCAGCATTTT.

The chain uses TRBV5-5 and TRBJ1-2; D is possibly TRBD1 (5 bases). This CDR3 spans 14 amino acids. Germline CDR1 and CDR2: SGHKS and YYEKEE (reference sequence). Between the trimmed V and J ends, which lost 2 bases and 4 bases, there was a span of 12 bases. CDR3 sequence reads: CASSFGAGTYGYTF. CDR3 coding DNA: TGTGCCAGCAGCTTCGGGGCGGGAACCTATGGCTACACCTTC.

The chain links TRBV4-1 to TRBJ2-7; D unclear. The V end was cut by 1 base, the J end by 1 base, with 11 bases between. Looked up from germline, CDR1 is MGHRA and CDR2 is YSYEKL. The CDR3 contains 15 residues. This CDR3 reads CASSQGASTSYEQYF. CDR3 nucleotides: TGCGCCAGCAGCCAAGGTGCGTCCACGTCCTACGAGCAGTACTTC.

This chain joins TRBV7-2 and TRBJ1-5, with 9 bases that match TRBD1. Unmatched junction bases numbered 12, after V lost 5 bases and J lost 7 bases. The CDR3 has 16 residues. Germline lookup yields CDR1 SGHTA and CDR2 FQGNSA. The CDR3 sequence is CASSLAGQGSQQPQHF. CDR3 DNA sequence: TGTGCCAGCAGCCTCGCGGGACAGGGATCTCAGCAGCCCCAGCATTTT.

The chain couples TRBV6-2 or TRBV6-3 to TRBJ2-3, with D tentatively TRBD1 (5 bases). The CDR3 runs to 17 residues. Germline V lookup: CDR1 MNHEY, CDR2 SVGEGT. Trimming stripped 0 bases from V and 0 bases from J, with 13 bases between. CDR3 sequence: CASSYSITGSSTDTQYF. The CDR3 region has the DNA TGTGCCAGCAGTTACTCGATAACAGGCTCTAGCACAGATACGCAGTATTTT.

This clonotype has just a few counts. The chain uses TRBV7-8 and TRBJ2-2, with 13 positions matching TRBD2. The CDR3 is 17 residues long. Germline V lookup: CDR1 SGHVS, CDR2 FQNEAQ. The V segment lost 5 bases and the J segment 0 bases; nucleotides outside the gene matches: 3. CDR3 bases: TGTGCCAGCAGCCCGACTAGCGGGGGGACGAACACCGGGGAGCTGTTTTTT. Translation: CASSPTSGGTNTGELFF.

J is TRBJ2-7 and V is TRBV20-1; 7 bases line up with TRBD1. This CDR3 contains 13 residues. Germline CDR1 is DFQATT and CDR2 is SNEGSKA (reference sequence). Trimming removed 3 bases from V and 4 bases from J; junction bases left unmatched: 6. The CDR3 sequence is CSARGRGNYEQYF. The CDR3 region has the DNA TGCAGTGCTAGGGGCAGGGGGAATTACGAGCAGTACTTC.

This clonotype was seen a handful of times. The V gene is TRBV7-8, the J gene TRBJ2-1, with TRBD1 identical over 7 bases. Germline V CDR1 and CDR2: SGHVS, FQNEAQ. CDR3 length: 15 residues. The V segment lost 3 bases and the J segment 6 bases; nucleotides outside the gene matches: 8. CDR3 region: CASSFRTGEVNEQFF. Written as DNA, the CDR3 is TGTGCCAGCAGCTTCCGGACAGGAGAGGTCAATGAGCAGTTCTTC.